The clone carrying this TCR beta chain was detected once. V lost 3 bases and J 9 bases, leaving 18 bases between the germline ends. Germline V gives CDR1 KGHSH, CDR2 LQKENI. This CDR3 has 14 amino acids. This sample stems from a study of T cell changes during pregnancy in multiple sclerosis. Some clones are missing from TCRdb's copy, which holds only in-frame ones; the method was immunoSEQ multiplex PCR. The table has approximately 100,000 clones, about 90% seen once. Sequenced here: peripheral blood, sampled before pregnancy. The chain employs TRBV18 and TRBJ2-7; D might be TRBD1 (5 bases). This clonotype was obtained from a female donor with multiple sclerosis, enrolled in a pregnancy study. DNA for the CDR3: TGTGCCAGCTCACCGGGCCCCGGACAATTCGGGCAGTACTTC. Its protein is CASSPGPGQFGQYF.